A single sample gave rise to the 13 T cell receptor beta chains below, sequenced in a study of blood T cell repertoires in COVID-19. Sequencing was performed with immunoSEQ multiplex PCR; in TCRdb, only in-frame clones are kept and a portion is missing. The sample has 97,000 or so clones, about 80% seen once; the top ten hold about 9.4%. The sample was peripheral blood. The receptors were sampled from a man between 65 and 80 years old with acute or convalescent COVID-19.

The gene calls are TRBV6-5 and TRBJ2-3; a weak D match, TRBD2 (7 bases). V was cut by 8 bases and J by 4 bases, with 13 bases left in between. There are 13 residues in the CDR3. Germline V lookup: CDR1 MNHEY, CDR2 SVGAGI. CDR3: CASRRGPADTQYF. The CDR3 DNA reads TGTGCCAGCCGGCGGGGGCCGGCAGATACGCAGTATTTT.

This clone has a handful of counts. The V call is TRBV5-6, the J call TRBJ1-5; D gene ambiguous. V lost 2 bases and J 6 bases, leaving 6 bases between the germline ends. Germline CDR1 reads SGHDT; CDR2 reads YYEEEE. There are 12 residues in the CDR3. Here the CDR3 reads CASSFRVQPQHF. The CDR3 DNA follows: TGTGCCAGCAGCTTTAGAGTTCAGCCCCAGCATTTT.

This clone was observed a single time. V usage is TRBV11-2 and J usage is TRBJ2-7; D is perhaps TRBD1 (5 bases). V shed 3 bases and J shed 2 bases, with 14 bases lying between them. CDR1 is SGHAT and CDR2 is FQNNGV in the germline V gene. This CDR3 region has 15 residues. The CDR3 reads CASSFHQLGPYEQYF. The CDR3 DNA is TGTGCCAGCAGCTTCCATCAGCTGGGGCCCTACGAGCAGTACTTC.

The chain couples TRBV2 to TRBJ1-5; D gene unclear. The CDR3 contains 14 residues. Germline CDR1 SNHLY, CDR2 FYNNEI. Trimming shortened V by 5 bases and J by 2 bases, and 10 bases separated the two germline ends. CDR3 sequence: CASSSDGGNQPQHF. The CDR3 coding sequence is TGTGCCAGCAGTTCAGATGGAGGCAATCAGCCCCAGCATTTT.

The rearrangement links TRBV3-1 (or the pseudogene TRBV3-2) to TRBJ1-5; no definite D call. V was cut by 4 bases and J by 6 bases, with 13 bases left in between. The CDR3 runs to 14 residues. CDR1 and CDR2 from the germline V gene are LGHDT and YNNKEL (reference sequence). Here the CDR3 reads CASSPSPLLQPQHF. The CDR3 DNA follows: TGTGCCAGCAGCCCCTCCCCCCTCCTTCAGCCCCAGCATTTT.

The genes are TRBV7-3 and TRBJ1-2, with 9 bases aligning to TRBD1. V was pared by 4 bases and J by 5 bases, with 5 bases of the junction left unmatched. Germline values: CDR1 SGHTA, CDR2 FQGTGA. This CDR3 is built from 14 residues. CDR3 protein: CASSSGDRVYGYTF. CDR3 bases: TGTGCCAGCAGCTCCGGGGACAGGGTTTATGGCTACACCTTC.

CDR3 loop: CASSAQGTGDTEAFF. The CDR3 coding sequence is TGTGCCAGCAGTGCTCAAGGGACAGGGGACACTGAAGCTTTCTTT. V gene TRBV6-4 combines with J gene TRBJ1-1, with 10 bases matching TRBD1. Germline CDR1 and CDR2: MRHNA and SNTAGT. CDR3 length: 15 amino acids. The V segment lost 4 bases and the J segment 3 bases; nucleotides outside the gene matches: 5.

The V gene is TRBV2, the J gene TRBJ1-2; D is unclear. This CDR3 contains 13 residues. Germline-derived CDR1 and CDR2 are SNHLY and FYNNEI. Between the trimmed V and J ends, which lost 7 bases and 5 bases, there was a span of 14 bases. This CDR3 is CASILDEGYGYTF. The CDR3 DNA is TGTGCCAGCATCCTAGACGAGGGTTATGGCTACACCTTC.

V usage is TRBV30 and J usage is TRBJ1-1; 9 positions match TRBD1. The CDR3 runs 12 residues. The V gene end was trimmed by 8 bases and the J gene end by 6 bases; junction bases not matched to a gene: 7. CDR1 GTSNPN and CDR2 SVGIG come from the germline V gene (reference sequence). This chain's CDR3 is CAGGQGISEAFF. CDR3 DNA sequence: TGTGCCGGGGGACAGGGTATTTCTGAAGCTTTCTTT.

The chain has TRBV18 and TRBJ2-7, with a tentative D call TRBD2 (6 bases). The CDR3 has 13 amino acids. CDR1 is KGHSH and CDR2 is LQKENI in the germline V gene. V lost 3 bases and J lost 7, with 13 bases in between. The CDR3 region is CASSPNAGREQYF. The CDR3 nucleotides are TGTGCCAGCTCACCCAACGCGGGAAGGGAGCAGTACTTC.

Notes on this clone: At one end the junction does not follow the germline gene, possibly because of a read error. The chain uses TRBV7-2 and TRBJ2-1; D may correspond to TRBD1 or TRBD2 (6 bases each). CDR3 size: 17 residues. Germline CDR1 is SGHTA and CDR2 is FQGNSA. The CDR3 DNA follows: TGTGCCAGCAGATTAGGGGGGCGTCTGAGCTCCTACAATGAGCAGTTCTTC. Protein product: CASRLGGRLSSYNEQFF. Together with reference TRBV7-2 and TRBJ2-1, the CDR3 gives the full variable domain: GAGVSQSPSNKVTEKGKDVELRCDPISGHTALYWYRQSLGQGLEFLIYFQGNSAPDKSGLPSDRFSAERTGGSVSTLTIQRTQQEDSAVYLCASRLGGRLSSYNEQFFGPGTRLTVL.

This clone is a singleton in its sample. The genes are TRBV7-2 and TRBJ1-2; 9 nucleotides align to TRBD1. V lost 4 bases to trimming and J lost 4 bases; unmatched junction nucleotides: 7. CDR3 length: 15 amino acids. Germline CDR1 is SGHTA and CDR2 is FQGNSA. CDR3 DNA: TGTGCCAGCAGCTCCCGGGACAGGGTTATCTATGGCTACACCTTC. Translation gives CASSSRDRVIYGYTF.

This clone was detected only once. The chain links TRBV7-6 to TRBJ2-2; D is uncertain. This CDR3 comprises 15 residues. The germline V and J ends were trimmed by 6 bases and 7 bases, with 18 bases remaining between them. Germline CDR1 and CDR2: SGHVS and FNYEAQ. The CDR3 bases are TGTGCCAGCAGACAAATCACTACCCCCAACGGGGAGCTGTTTTTT. This sequence encodes CASRQITTPNGELFF.